The 15 T cell receptor beta chains in this list originate from one sample, sequenced in a study of blood T cell repertoires in COVID-19. The protocol was immunoSEQ multiplex PCR, while the TCRdb copy is restricted to in-frame clones and leaves out a portion. The data contain approximately 260,000 clones, 84% of them seen just once; the ten biggest clones take up roughly 8.6%. The specimen was peripheral blood. The source of these receptors is a human donor in a cohort sampled during active COVID-19.

This rearrangement joins TRBV5-1 to TRBJ1-4; the D gene is possibly TRBD1 (6 bases). The CDR3 contains 15 residues. The germline V and J ends were trimmed by 0 bases and 5 bases, with 11 bases remaining between them. Germline V gene lookup returns CDR1 SGHRS and CDR2 YFSETQ. The CDR3 spells CASSLAGTKNEKLFF. The DNA for the CDR3 is TGCGCCAGCAGCTTGGCCGGGACAAAGAATGAAAAACTGTTTTTT.

V and J are TRBV7-2 and TRBJ2-2; D not resolved. Germline V CDR1 and CDR2: SGHTA, FQGNSA. The CDR3 covers 16 residues. With 4 bases removed from V and 1 base from J, the gap between germline ends came to 13 bases. Written as DNA, the CDR3 is TGTGCCAGCAGCTCCCAGCCACGACAGAACACCGGGGAGCTGTTTTTT. Translating it yields CASSSQPRQNTGELFF.

The chain joins TRBV19 to TRBJ2-5, with 7 positions matching TRBD2. The length of the CDR3 is 17 residues. V was pared by 3 bases and J by 4 bases, with 14 bases of the junction left unmatched. Germline assignment: CDR1 LNHDA and CDR2 SQIVND (reference sequence). The CDR3 here is CASSIHGRGTGGETQYF. The CDR3 DNA is TGTGCCAGTAGTATTCACGGGCGGGGGACGGGAGGAGAGACCCAGTACTTC.

This clone has only a few counts. This chain links TRBV27 with TRBJ1-1; 9 positions match TRBD1. CDR1 is MNHEY and CDR2 is SMNVEV in the germline V gene (reference sequence). J lost 4 bases, V lost 2 bases, and 5 bases had no gene match. The CDR3 has 15 amino acids. DNA of the CDR3: TGTGCCAGCAGTTTAATTGACAGGGGGACCACTGAAGCTTTCTTT. Its protein product is CASSLIDRGTTEAFF.

This clone was recorded only once. The J gene is TRBJ1-5, the V gene TRBV27; 8 nucleotides line up with TRBD1. Per germline, CDR1 MNHEY and CDR2 SMNVEV (reference sequence). The CDR3 has 15 amino acids. V lost 6 bases to trimming and J lost 4 bases; unmatched junction nucleotides: 8. DNA for the CDR3: TGTGCCAGCAGATCAGGGGGCTCATATAATCAGCCCCAGCATTTT. Translated, it gives CASRSGGSYNQPQHF.

The chain carries TRBV28 and TRBJ1-5, with a possible D match to TRBD1 (5 bases). Germline V gene lookup returns CDR1 MDHEN and CDR2 SYDVKM. This CDR3 has 14 residues. V lost 2 bases and J lost 9, with 14 bases in between. CDR3 loop: CASSLGAGLGPQHF. CDR3 sequence (DNA): TGTGCCAGCAGTTTAGGGGCAGGGCTCGGGCCCCAGCATTTT.

V is TRBV28 and J is TRBJ1-5; D remains unclear. The V and J ends lost 8 bases and 3 bases respectively, with 5 bases between them. Per germline, CDR1 MDHEN and CDR2 SYDVKM. The CDR3 has 11 amino acids. The CDR3 loop reads CASYSNQPQHF. The CDR3 DNA is TGTGCCAGCTATTCCAATCAGCCCCAGCATTTT.

The chain employs TRBV7-2 and TRBJ2-1; D is unclear. There are 14 residues in the CDR3. Trimming removed 1 base from V and 7 bases from J, with 11 bases in between. Germline lookup yields CDR1 SGHTA and CDR2 FQGNSA. CDR3 coding DNA: TGTGCCAGCAGCTTAGATCCAGCGTCTAATGAGCAGTTCTTC. Amino acids: CASSLDPASNEQFF.

This chain connects TRBV7-9 to TRBJ2-5; 7 bases are shared with TRBD2. The CDR3 runs to 15 residues. V shed 8 bases and J 4 bases; nucleotides not matched to a gene: 13. Germline CDR1 and CDR2: SEHNR and FQNEAQ (reference sequence). The CDR3: CASYHSRGVTETQYF. For the CDR3, the DNA is TGTGCCAGCTATCACAGCCGGGGGGTCACAGAGACCCAGTACTTC.

The chain carries TRBV19 and TRBJ1-4; perhaps TRBD1 as D (6 bases). The length of the CDR3 is 16 residues. The germline V and J ends were trimmed by 5 bases and 8 bases, with 21 bases remaining between them. Germline lookup yields CDR1 LNHDA and CDR2 SQIVND (reference sequence). CDR3 DNA: TGTGCCAGTAGTCCAGGGGTCGTCCTGAACTGGGAAAAACTGTTTTTT. It encodes CASSPGVVLNWEKLFF.

The chain couples TRBV14 to TRBJ2-3, with TRBD2 matching 9 bases. Per germline, CDR1 SGHDN and CDR2 FVKESK. The J segment lost 8 bases and the V segment lost 0 bases, leaving 6 bases of the junction unmatched. The CDR3 length is 15 residues. For the CDR3, the DNA is TGTGCCAGCAGCCAAGATGAAGCGGGAGGACGTACGCAGTATTTT. It encodes CASSQDEAGGRTQYF.

J is TRBJ2-1 and V is TRBV27; 10 bases map to TRBD2. Per germline, CDR1 MNHEY and CDR2 SMNVEV (reference sequence). The CDR3 totals 16 residues. V lost 5 bases to trimming and J lost 6 bases; unmatched junction nucleotides: 10. In nucleotides, the CDR3 is TGTGCCAGCAGTCTAAAACCTAGCGGGAGTGGCAATGAGCAGTTCTTC. Protein: CASSLKPSGSGNEQFF.

This clone was seen just once. The chain combines TRBV6-6 with TRBJ2-7; 7 bases are shared with TRBD1. Per germline, CDR1 MNHNY and CDR2 SVGAGI (reference sequence). The V gene end was trimmed by 5 bases and the J gene end by 3 bases; junction bases not matched to a gene: 13. The length of the CDR3 is 16 residues. Written as DNA, the CDR3 is TGTGCCAGCAGTCAATCTATAACCGGGACAGTCTACGAGCAGTACTTC. Its translation: CASSQSITGTVYEQYF.

The V gene is TRBV27, the J gene TRBJ1-4; D uncertain. The CDR3 contains 15 residues. The germline V gene encodes CDR1 MNHEY and CDR2 SMNVEV (reference sequence). V was shortened by 4 bases and J by 7 bases, with 16 bases between the two germline ends. CDR3 nucleotides: TGTGCCAGCAGTTCCTCCCGACTCCAAGGTGAAAAACTGTTTTTT. Translated: CASSSSRLQGEKLFF.

V usage is TRBV5-6 and J usage is TRBJ2-7; D call uncertain. Trimming shortened V by 0 bases and J by 3 bases, and 13 bases separated the two germline ends. The CDR3 totals 15 residues. The germline CDR1 and CDR2 sequences are SGHDT and YYEEEE. The CDR3 loop reads CASSLGPGANYEQYF. The CDR3 DNA reads TGTGCCAGCAGCTTGGGACCGGGTGCAAACTACGAGCAGTACTTC.